The 14 T cell receptor beta chains below were found in one sample sequenced in a study of cytomegalovirus exposure and HLA in healthy donors. It was with 60 Vbeta and 13 Jbeta primers that the PCR ran. TCRdb's table, derived via immunoSEQ multiplex PCR, lists solely in-frame clones and lacks some. Of 150,000 or so clones in the sample, roughly 77% were seen once. The specimen was PBMCs. These receptors were collected from a man aged 18 to 30 in good health and CMV-seropositive.

The V and J genes are TRBV29-1 and TRBJ2-3; 7 nucleotides line up with TRBD1. Germline CDR1 SQVTM, CDR2 ANQGSEA. After removal of 4 bases from V and 0 bases from J, the junction contained 10 bases not matched to a gene. The CDR3 covers 16 residues. The CDR3 DNA reads TGCAGCGTTGCGGGACAGCTTGTGACTAGCACAGATACGCAGTATTTT. Translation: CSVAGQLVTSTDTQYF.

The CDR3 sequence: CASSVVSGGNYNEQFF. The CDR3 DNA reads as TGTGCCAGCAGCGTAGTTTCAGGGGGAAACTACAATGAGCAGTTCTTC. The V call is TRBV9, the J call TRBJ2-1; 7 positions agree with TRBD1. This CDR3 spans 16 amino acids. The V and J ends lost 0 bases and 3 bases, in that order; junction bases with no gene match: 6. The V gene's germline CDR1 is SGDLS and CDR2 YYNGEE.

The chain's CDR3 is CASSLHRDRQNTEAFF. CDR3 nucleotide sequence: TGTGCCAGCAGTTTACACCGGGACAGGCAAAACACTGAAGCTTTCTTT. J is TRBJ1-1 and V is TRBV28; 8 bases are shared with TRBD1. The CDR3 length is 16 residues. Germline values: CDR1 MDHEN, CDR2 SYDVKM. The trim removed 2 bases at V and 2 bases at J, leaving 7 bases unmatched.

The CDR3 bases are TGTGCCTGGGCCCAATTAGCGGTACAAGAGACCCAGTACTTC. It codes for CAWAQLAVQETQYF. The chain recombines TRBV30 with TRBJ2-5, with D tentatively TRBD2 (6 bases). Germline-derived CDR1 and CDR2 are GTSNPN and SVGIG (reference sequence). V was cut by 5 bases and J by 2 bases, with 15 bases left in between. The CDR3 loop spans 14 amino acids.

This clone was observed a single time. The rearrangement links TRBV28 to TRBJ1-2; TRBD1 agrees at 7 bases. This CDR3 has 12 amino acids. Germline V gene data show CDR1 as MDHEN and CDR2 as SYDVKM. V shed 8 bases and J 6 bases; nucleotides not matched to a gene: 6. CDR3 loop: CASATGTDGYTF. DNA for the CDR3: TGTGCCAGCGCTACCGGGACAGATGGCTACACCTTC.

In its sample, this clone was seen once. The chain couples TRBV27 to TRBJ1-5, with a possible D match to TRBD1 (6 bases). Germline CDR1 reads MNHEY; CDR2 reads SMNVEV (reference sequence). This CDR3 is 15 amino acids long. With 4 bases removed from V and 3 bases from J, the gap between germline ends came to 13 bases. This CDR3 is CASSWGGQPNQPQHF. DNA for the CDR3: TGTGCCAGCAGTTGGGGGGGGCAGCCCAATCAGCCCCAGCATTTT.

This clone was counted between two and nine times. This sequence joins TRBV6-6 and TRBJ1-1; D ambiguous. V shed 7 bases and J shed 4 bases, with 19 bases lying between them. The CDR3 consists of 15 residues. CDR1 MNHNY and CDR2 SVGAGI come from the germline V gene (reference sequence). DNA for the CDR3: TGTGCCAGCACCCTGGTCGGGATCGGCGTCACTGAAGCTTTCTTT. Translating gives CASTLVGIGVTEAFF.

This chain links TRBV7-2 with TRBJ1-6; 9 positions match TRBD1. V lost 5 bases, J lost 6 bases, and 5 bases stayed unmatched. CDR1 and CDR2 from the germline V gene are SGHTA and FQGNSA. This CDR3 spans 15 amino acids. CDR3 sequence: CASSLGDRVNSPLHF. DNA for the CDR3: TGTGCCAGCAGCCTAGGGGACAGGGTTAATTCACCCCTCCACTTT.

This clone was recorded once. The chain recombines TRBV18 with TRBJ1-1; D is undetermined. There are 14 residues in the CDR3. Germline V gives CDR1 KGHSH, CDR2 LQKENI. V was cut by 3 bases and J by 1 base, with 9 bases left in between. CDR3: CASSPQQQNTEAFF. CDR3 in DNA: TGTGCCAGCTCACCCCAACAACAGAACACTGAAGCTTTCTTT. The full variable domain, in which reference TRBV18 and TRBJ1-1 provide the parts outside the CDR3, is NAGVMQNPRHLVRRRGQEARLRCSPMKGHSHVYWYRQLPEEGLKFMVYLQKENIIDESGMPKERFSAEFPKEGPSILRIQQVVRGDSAAYFCASSPQQQNTEAFFGQGTRLTVV.

This clone occurred once. The chain uses TRBV5-4 and TRBJ2-7; no clear D gene. The CDR3 runs to 13 residues. Per the germline V gene, CDR1 is SGHNT and CDR2 is YYREEE (reference sequence). The V and J ends lost 4 bases and 2 bases respectively, with 10 bases between them. The CDR3 nucleotides read TGTGCCAGCAGCCACGACGGAGCCTACGAGCAGTACGTC. Amino acids: CASSHDGAYEQYV.

This clone has just one count. The rearrangement joins TRBV11-2 to TRBJ2-1; 7 nucleotides match TRBD1. The CDR3 runs to 16 residues. Per the germline V gene, CDR1 is SGHAT and CDR2 is FQNNGV. The V gene end was trimmed by 4 bases and the J gene end by 0 bases; junction bases not matched to a gene: 6. CDR3: CASSSYRGVSYNEQFF. CDR3 nucleotides: TGTGCCAGCAGCTCGTACAGGGGCGTCTCCTACAATGAGCAGTTCTTC.

The J gene is TRBJ2-1, the V gene TRBV6-5, with D perhaps TRBD2 (6 bases). Germline values: CDR1 MNHEY, CDR2 SVGAGI. V dropped 3 bases and J dropped 9 bases, with 15 bases sitting between them. This CDR3 contains 14 residues. The DNA of the CDR3 is TGTGCCAGCAGTTATTCGGGAGTAGGGGTTGAGCAGTTCTTC. It specifies CASSYSGVGVEQFF.

In its sample, this clone was seen a few times. This chain links TRBV6-1 with TRBJ2-1; 11 bases fit TRBD2. CDR3 length: 20 amino acids. With 0 bases clipped from V and 8 bases from J, the junction kept 18 bases outside the gene matches. Germline CDR1 and CDR2: MNHNS and SASEGT. The CDR3 loop reads CASSEARTSGSWDFGDEQFF. In nucleotides, the CDR3 is TGTGCCAGCAGTGAAGCGCGTACTAGCGGGAGTTGGGACTTCGGCGATGAGCAGTTCTTC.

The rearrangement uses TRBV21-1 and TRBJ2-1; the table's D call of TRBD2 was not tested on the DNA. TRBV21-1 is marked as a pseudogene. The CDR3 covers 14 residues. The chain's CDR3 is CASSKAGGGNEQFF. The CDR3, as DNA: TGTGCCAGCAGCAAAGCCGGGGGAGGGAATGAGCAGTTCTTC.